A single T cell receptor (beta chain) is shown here with its context. The method was immunoSEQ multiplex PCR; TCRdb's version includes in-frame clones alone and lacks a portion of them. Among some 100,000 clones, about 86% were seen once, and the ten largest hold less than 20%. The CDR3 contains 14 residues. Unmatched junction bases numbered 5, after V lost 3 bases and J lost 4 bases. CDR1 and CDR2 from the germline V gene are MGHDK and SYGVNS. The data were obtained in a study of T cell responses to AZD1222 COVID-19 vaccine. V gene TRBV25-1 combines with J gene TRBJ1-1; 7 bases are shared with TRBD1. The sample was peripheral blood, taken on day 0 of AZD1222 vaccination. The receptor's source is an adult in good health. The chain's CDR3 is CASSETGWGTEAFF. CDR3 sequence (DNA): TGTGCCAGCAGTGAGACAGGGTGGGGCACTGAAGCTTTCTTT.